Following are 10 T cell receptor beta chains from one sample sequenced in a study of CD8+ T cells in alopecia areata. Extraction of RNA preceded its reverse transcription into cDNA, which served as the sequencing template. Sequencing used immunoSEQ multiplex PCR; TCRdb keeps in-frame clones, though not all of them. The sample yields fewer than 150,000 clones, roughly 60% seen once. Described treatment: oral pan-JAK inhibitor, 5-10 mg twice daily. The sample was CD8+ T cells sorted from blood, taken at week 4, from a patient treated with tofacitinib. The receptors originated from a human donor with alopecia areata.

The chain links TRBV19 to TRBJ1-1; D unclear. Germline CDR1 reads LNHDA; CDR2 reads SQIVND (reference sequence). The CDR3 covers 14 residues. The V gene lost 7 bases and the J gene lost 6 bases, with 18 bases spanning the gap. CDR3 DNA sequence: TGTGCCAGTAAGGGAATCGGAACAAACGCTGAAGCTTTCTTT. Protein product: CASKGIGTNAEAFF.

The rearrangement uses TRBV27 and TRBJ2-3; 9 bases fit TRBD2. The CDR3 runs to 14 residues. Trimming cost V 2 bases and J 5 bases; bases outside gene matches: 2. CDR1 is MNHEY, CDR2 SMNVEV, per germline (reference sequence). CDR3 nucleotide sequence: TGTGCCAGCAGTTTAGGAGCGGGGGGAGATACGCAGTATTTT. The encoded protein is CASSLGAGGDTQYF.

This clone was seen more than once but under ten times. V gene TRBV29-1 combines with J gene TRBJ2-3; possibly TRBD2 for D (6 bases). Germline V gives CDR1 SQVTM, CDR2 ANQGSEA. This CDR3 comprises 15 residues. V shed 0 bases and J shed 4 bases, with 14 bases lying between them. The CDR3 reads CSVEEKGREADTQYF. CDR3 nucleotides: TGCAGCGTTGAAGAGAAGGGCAGGGAGGCAGATACGCAGTATTTT.

As concerns this clone: An end of the junction does not agree with germline; a read error may underlie this. The rearrangement uses TRBV11-2 and TRBJ2-1; D uncertain. CDR1 and CDR2 (germline): SGHAT, FQNNGV. This CDR3 is built from 13 residues. CDR3 nucleotide sequence: TGTGCCAGCAGCTTAGATTTGCCGCCAGGCGGTATCTTC. The encoded protein is CASSLDLPPGGIF.

The chain has TRBV29-1 and TRBJ1-1, with TRBD1 as a possible D gene (5 bases). Looked up from germline, CDR1 is SQVTM and CDR2 is ANQGSEA. Deletions cut 5 bases from V and 4 bases from J, with 8 bases between. The length of the CDR3 is 11 residues. The CDR3, as DNA: TGCAGCGTTACGGGGCTCACTGAAGCTTTCTTT. Protein product: CSVTGLTEAFF.

The chain links TRBV28 to TRBJ1-5; D ambiguous. The CDR3 is 15 amino acids. V dropped 6 bases and J dropped 0 bases, with 12 bases sitting between them. Germline CDR1 is MDHEN and CDR2 is SYDVKM. The CDR3 nucleotides are TGTGCCAGCAGGGGCCTCACTTATAGCAATCAGCCCCAGCATTTT. Its protein product is CASRGLTYSNQPQHF.

This chain joins TRBV15 and TRBJ2-5; 10 bases map to TRBD2. V gave up 3 bases and J gave up 5 bases; unmatched junction bases: 6. CDR1 LNHNV and CDR2 YYDKDF come from the germline V gene (reference sequence). The CDR3 runs 15 residues. CDR3 DNA sequence: TGTGCCACCAGCAGTAGCGGGGGGCGTCTGGAGACCCAGTACTTC. The encoded protein is CATSSSGGRLETQYF.

The V call is TRBV5-6, the J call TRBJ2-1, with TRBD1 matching over 9 bases. The trim removed 4 bases at V and 6 bases at J, leaving 8 bases unmatched. Germline V gene data show CDR1 as SGHDT and CDR2 as YYEEEE. CDR3 length equals 15 residues. CDR3 amino acids: CASSLQATGGNEQFF. For the CDR3, the DNA is TGTGCCAGCAGCCTCCAAGCGACAGGGGGCAATGAGCAGTTCTTC.

The chain employs TRBV2 and TRBJ2-7; 9 bases are shared with TRBD2. CDR3 length: 13 amino acids. The germline V gene has CDR1 SNHLY and CDR2 FYNNEI. V lost 5 bases to trimming and J lost 5 bases; unmatched junction nucleotides: 4. The CDR3 spells CASSNSGGHEQYF. The CDR3, as DNA: TGTGCCAGCAGTAATAGCGGGGGACACGAGCAGTACTTC.

This clone was picked up a small number of times. The chain uses TRBV29-1 and TRBJ2-1; D unclear. Trimming took off 2 bases at V and 4 bases at J, with 9 bases between the two ends. Germline V CDR1 and CDR2: SQVTM, ANQGSEA. The CDR3 runs 13 residues. The CDR3 protein is CSVESGLYNEQFF. CDR3 bases: TGCAGCGTTGAATCTGGTTTGTACAATGAGCAGTTCTTC.